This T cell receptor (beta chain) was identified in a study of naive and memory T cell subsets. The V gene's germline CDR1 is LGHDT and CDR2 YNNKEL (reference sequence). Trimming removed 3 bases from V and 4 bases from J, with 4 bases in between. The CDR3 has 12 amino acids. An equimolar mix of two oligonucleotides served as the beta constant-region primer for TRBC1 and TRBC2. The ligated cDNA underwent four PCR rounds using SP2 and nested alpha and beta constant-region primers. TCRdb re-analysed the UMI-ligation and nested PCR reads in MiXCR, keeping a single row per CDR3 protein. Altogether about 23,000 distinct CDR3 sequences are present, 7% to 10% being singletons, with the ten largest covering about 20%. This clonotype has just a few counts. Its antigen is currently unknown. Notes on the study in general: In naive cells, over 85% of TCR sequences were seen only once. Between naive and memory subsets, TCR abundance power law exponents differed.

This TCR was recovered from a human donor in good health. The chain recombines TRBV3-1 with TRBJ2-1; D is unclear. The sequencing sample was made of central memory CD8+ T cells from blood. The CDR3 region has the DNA TGTGCCAGCAGCCAGCATTACAATGAGCAGTTCTTC. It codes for CASSQHYNEQFF.